The clone carrying this T cell receptor beta chain was detected once. Its antigen is not known. For TCR, cDNA came from 5'RACE template switching, which added a universal primer site and UMIs. In TCRdb, the 5' RACE reads were re-called with MiXCR into one record per CDR3 protein. Altogether 500,000 to 650,000 distinct CDR3 sequences are present, about a sixth being singletons, with the ten largest covering 15% to 20%. These data are taken from a study of T cells after yellow fever vaccination. Study-wide results and limits: Faster peaking, at day 5 versus 15, marked a secondary response that was weaker. In FACS-sorted repertoires, abundant clonotypes from the bulk population could appear as contaminants.

Germline V CDR1 and CDR2: SGHRS, YFSETQ. The CDR3 is made up of 13 amino acids. Trimming removed 4 bases at V and 0 bases at J, with 7 bases between. This material consisted of PBMCs, taken more than 4 days after the first yellow fever vaccination. This clonotype was sampled from a man between 18 and 35 years old who received the YFV17D yellow fever vaccine. The chain joins TRBV5-1 to TRBJ2-5; D is unclear. Here the CDR3 reads CASSPVDQETQYF. Written as DNA, the CDR3 is TGCGCCAGCAGCCCGGTTGACCAAGAGACCCAGTACTTC.